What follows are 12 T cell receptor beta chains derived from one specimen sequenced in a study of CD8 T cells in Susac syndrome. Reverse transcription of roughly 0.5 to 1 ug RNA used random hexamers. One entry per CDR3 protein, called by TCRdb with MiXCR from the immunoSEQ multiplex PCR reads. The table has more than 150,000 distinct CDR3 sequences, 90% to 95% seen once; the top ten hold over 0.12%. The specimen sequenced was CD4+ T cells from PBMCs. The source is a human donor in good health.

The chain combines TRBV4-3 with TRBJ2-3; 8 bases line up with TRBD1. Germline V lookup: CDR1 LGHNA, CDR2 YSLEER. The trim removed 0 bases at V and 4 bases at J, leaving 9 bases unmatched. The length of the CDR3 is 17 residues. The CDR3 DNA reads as TGCGCCAGCAGCCAAGAGAGGACAGGGCTAGGCGCAGATACGCAGTATTTT. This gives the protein CASSQERTGLGADTQYF.

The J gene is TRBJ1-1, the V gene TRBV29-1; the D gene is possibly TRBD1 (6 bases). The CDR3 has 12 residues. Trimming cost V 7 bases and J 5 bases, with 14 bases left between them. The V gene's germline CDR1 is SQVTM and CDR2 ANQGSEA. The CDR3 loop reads CSAYREGTEAFF. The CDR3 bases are TGCAGCGCTTACAGGGAGGGAACTGAAGCTTTCTTT.

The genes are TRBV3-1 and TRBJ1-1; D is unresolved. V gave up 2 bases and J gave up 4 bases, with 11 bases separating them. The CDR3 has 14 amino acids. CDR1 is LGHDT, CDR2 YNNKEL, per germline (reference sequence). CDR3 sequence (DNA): TGTGCCAGCAGCCAATTCAAGGGATCCACTGAAGCTTTCTTT. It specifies CASSQFKGSTEAFF.

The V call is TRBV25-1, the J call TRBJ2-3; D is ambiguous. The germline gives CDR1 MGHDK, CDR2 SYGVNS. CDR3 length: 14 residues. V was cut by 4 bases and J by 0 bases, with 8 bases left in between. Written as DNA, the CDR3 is TGTGCCAGCAGTGCAGAAACTAGCACAGATACGCAGTATTTT. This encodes CASSAETSTDTQYF.

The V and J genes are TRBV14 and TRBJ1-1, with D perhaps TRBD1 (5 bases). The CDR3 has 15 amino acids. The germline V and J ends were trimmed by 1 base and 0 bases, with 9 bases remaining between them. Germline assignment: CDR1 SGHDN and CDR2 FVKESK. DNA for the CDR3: TGTGCCAGCAGCCAAGGACGGGGCATGAACACTGAAGCTTTCTTT. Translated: CASSQGRGMNTEAFF.

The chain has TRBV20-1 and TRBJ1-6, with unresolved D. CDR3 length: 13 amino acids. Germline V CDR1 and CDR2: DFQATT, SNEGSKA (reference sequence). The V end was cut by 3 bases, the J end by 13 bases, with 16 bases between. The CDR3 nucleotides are TGCAGTGCTAGTCCCGACGGTGTATCTCCCCTCCACTTT. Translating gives CSASPDGVSPLHF.

DNA of the CDR3: TGTGCCATCCCCCGCGAGGCAGGGAACTACGAGCAGTACTTC. Encoded protein: CAIPREAGNYEQYF. V gene TRBV24-1 combines with J gene TRBJ2-7, with D maybe TRBD1 (5 bases). Trimming removed 11 bases from V and 3 bases from J, with 19 bases in between. This CDR3 comprises 14 residues. The germline gives CDR1 KGHDR, CDR2 SFDVKD.

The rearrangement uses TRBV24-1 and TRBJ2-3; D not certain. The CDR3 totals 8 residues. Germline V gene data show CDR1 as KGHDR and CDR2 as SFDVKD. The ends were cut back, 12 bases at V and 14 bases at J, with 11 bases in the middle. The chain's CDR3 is CAPPLRYF. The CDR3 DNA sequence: TGTGCCCCCCCGCTTCGGTATTTT.

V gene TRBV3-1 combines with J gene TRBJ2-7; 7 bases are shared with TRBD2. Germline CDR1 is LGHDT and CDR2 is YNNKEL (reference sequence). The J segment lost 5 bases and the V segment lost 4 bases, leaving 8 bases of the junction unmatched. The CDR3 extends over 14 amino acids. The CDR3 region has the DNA TGTGCCAGCAGCCCCCGACCGGGGGGAAACGAGCAGTACTTC. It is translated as CASSPRPGGNEQYF.

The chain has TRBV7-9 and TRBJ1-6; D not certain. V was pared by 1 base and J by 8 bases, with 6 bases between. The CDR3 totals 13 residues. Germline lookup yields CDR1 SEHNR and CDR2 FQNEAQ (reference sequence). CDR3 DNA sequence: TGTGCCAGCAGCTTAGAGTTGCATTCACCCCTCCACTTT. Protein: CASSLELHSPLHF.

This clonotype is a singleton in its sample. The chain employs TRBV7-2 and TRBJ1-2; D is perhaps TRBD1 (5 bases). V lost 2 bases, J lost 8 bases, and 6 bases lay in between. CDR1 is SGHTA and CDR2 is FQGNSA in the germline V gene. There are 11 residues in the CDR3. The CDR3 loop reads CASSLRGGYTF. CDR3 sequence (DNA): TGTGCCAGCAGCTTACGGGGGGGCTACACCTTC.

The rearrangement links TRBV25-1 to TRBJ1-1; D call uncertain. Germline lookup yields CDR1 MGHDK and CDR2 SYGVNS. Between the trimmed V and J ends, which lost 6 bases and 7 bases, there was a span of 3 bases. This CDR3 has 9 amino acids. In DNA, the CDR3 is TGTGCCAGCAGACGTGAAGCTTTCTTT. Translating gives CASRREAFF.